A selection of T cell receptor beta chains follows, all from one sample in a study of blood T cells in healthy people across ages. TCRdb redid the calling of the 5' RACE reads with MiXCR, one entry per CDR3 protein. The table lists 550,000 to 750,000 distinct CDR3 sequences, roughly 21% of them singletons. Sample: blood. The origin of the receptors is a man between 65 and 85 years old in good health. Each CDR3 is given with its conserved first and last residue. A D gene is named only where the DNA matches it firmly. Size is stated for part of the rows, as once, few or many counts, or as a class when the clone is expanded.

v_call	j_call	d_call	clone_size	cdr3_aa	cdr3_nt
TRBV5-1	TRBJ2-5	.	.	CASSLSEGVKTQYF	TGCGCCAGCAGCTTGTCAGAGGGGGTGAAGACCCAGTACTTC
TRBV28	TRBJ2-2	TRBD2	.	CASSPQAGGPSGELFF	TGTGCCAGCAGTCCACAAGCGGGAGGGCCCTCCGGGGAGCTGTTTTTT
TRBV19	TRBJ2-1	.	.	CASSIAGVNEQFF	TGTGCCAGTAGTATAGCAGGGGTTAATGAGCAGTTCTTC
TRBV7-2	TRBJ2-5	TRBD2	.	CASSLDSGSQETQYF	TGTGCCAGCAGCTTAGACAGCGGGAGCCAAGAGACCCAGTACTTC
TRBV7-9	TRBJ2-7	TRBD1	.	CASSSTGGPGYRISYEQYF	TGTGCCAGCAGCTCAACAGGGGGCCCGGGATATCGGATCTCCTACGAGCAGTACTTC
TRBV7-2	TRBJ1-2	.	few	CASSSVIYGYTF	TGTGCCAGCAGCTCTGTGATTTATGGCTACACCTTC
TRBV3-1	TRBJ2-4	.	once	CANSQGGSFNIQYF	TGTGCCAACAGCCAGGGGGGCTCCTTCAACATTCAGTACTTC
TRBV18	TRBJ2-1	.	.	CASSPLKYEQFF	TGTGCCAGCTCACCACTCAAGTATGAGCAGTTCTTC
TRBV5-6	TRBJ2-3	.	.	CASTPRGRLSTDTQYF	TGTGCCAGCACCCCCAGGGGTAGACTCAGCACAGATACGCAGTATTTT
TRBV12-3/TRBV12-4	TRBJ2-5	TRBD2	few	CASSRGSPETQYF	TGTGCCAGCAGTCGCGGGAGTCCCGAGACCCAGTACTTC
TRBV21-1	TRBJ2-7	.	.	CASSDLRQGPYEQYF	TGTGCCAGCAGCGACCTCAGACAGGGGCCCTACGAGCAGTACTTC
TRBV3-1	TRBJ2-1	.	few	CASSQHDGEQFF	TGTGCCAGCAGCCAACACGACGGTGAGCAGTTCTTC
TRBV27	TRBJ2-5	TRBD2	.	CASGLEGSGTQETQYF	TGTGCCAGCGGTTTAGAAGGTAGCGGGACCCAAGAGACCCAGTACTTC
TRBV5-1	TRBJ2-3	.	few	CASSPGGQLTDTQYF	TGCGCCAGCAGCCCTGGTGGACAGCTCACAGATACGCAGTATTTT
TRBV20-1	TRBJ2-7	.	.	CSAKESSTDYEQYF	TGCAGTGCTAAAGAGAGTAGCACGGACTACGAGCAGTACTTC
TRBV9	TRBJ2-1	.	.	CASSVGSPTLWNEQFF	TGTGCCAGCAGCGTAGGCAGCCCCACTTTGTGGAATGAGCAGTTCTTC
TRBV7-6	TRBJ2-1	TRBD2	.	CASSPLAGIYNEQFF	TGTGCCAGCAGCCCCTTAGCGGGCATTTACAATGAGCAGTTCTTC
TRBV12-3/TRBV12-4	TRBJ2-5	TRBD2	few	CASSRGGGETQYF	TGTGCCAGCAGCCGGGGGGGTGGTGAGACCCAGTACTTC
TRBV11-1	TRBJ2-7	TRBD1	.	CASSFGQGKESYEQYF	TGTGCCAGCAGCTTTGGACAGGGGAAAGAATCCTACGAGCAGTACTTC
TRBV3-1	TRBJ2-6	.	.	CASRTSSGANVLTF	TGTGCCAGCAGGACCAGCTCTGGGGCCAACGTCCTGACTTTC
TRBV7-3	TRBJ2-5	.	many	CASSRTKEETQYF	TGTGCCAGCAGCCGGACGAAGGAAGAGACCCAGTACTTC
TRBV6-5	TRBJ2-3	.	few	CASSYSHTDTQYF	TGTGCCAGCAGTTACTCGCATACAGATACGCAGTATTTT
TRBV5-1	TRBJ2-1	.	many	CASSLGTVPNEQFF	TGCGCCAGCAGCTTGGGGACCGTCCCCAATGAGCAGTTCTTC
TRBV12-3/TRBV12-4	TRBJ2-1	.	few	CASSFPPTSLGNEQFF	TGTGCCAGCAGTTTCCCCCCTACTAGCTTAGGCAATGAGCAGTTCTTC
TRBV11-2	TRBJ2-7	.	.	CASSLRIPSSRTTFDSYEQYF	TGTGCCAGCAGCCTAAGGATCCCCTCTTCCCGGACTACCTTCGACTCCTACGAGCAGTACTTC